The T cell receptor (beta chain) under discussion was sequenced for a study of blood T cell repertoires in COVID-19. Study information: PBMCs, B-cell-depleted T cells, or T cells were the source of the cDNA or gDNA that made up the material.

Germline lookup yields CDR1 MDHEN and CDR2 SYDVKM. The length of the CDR3 is 15 residues. The J segment lost 8 bases and the V segment lost 2 bases, leaving 10 bases of the junction unmatched. Generated by immunoSEQ multiplex PCR, the TCRdb table keeps only in-frame clones and is missing some. Here the sample spans approximately 150,000 clones, roughly 87% being singletons. The J gene is TRBJ1-2, the V gene TRBV28, with 8 bases that match TRBD1. The sample was peripheral blood. The sequence derives from a human donor in a cohort sampled during active COVID-19. CDR3 in amino acids: CASSLVFQGAWGYTF. CDR3 coding DNA: TGTGCCAGCAGTTTAGTTTTTCAGGGGGCTTGGGGCTACACCTTC.